This T cell receptor (beta chain) comes out of a study of blood T cell repertoires in COVID-19. About the study: Sites in the United States, Italy and Spain provided acute and convalescent COVID-19 samples. From T cells, B-cell-depleted T cells, or PBMCs came the material, which was cDNA or gDNA.

Study processing details: Scientists estimated how many nucleated cells there were by amplifying reference gene primers. Sequenced by immunoSEQ multiplex PCR; TCRdb stores in-frame clones only, minus some. V and J calls and clone size are given by that table; D and trimming were obtained from the DNA. The sample shows tens of thousands of clones, 81% of them seen only once. Sequences were obtained from peripheral blood. The clonotype originates from an elderly man with active or convalescent COVID-19.

CDR3 loop: CASSLDRAPGGYTF. The CDR3 region has the DNA TGTGCCAGCAGCTTGGACAGGGCCCCCGGGGGCTACACCTTC. The chain employs TRBV5-6 and TRBJ1-2; D might be TRBD1 (6 bases). Germline V gene lookup returns CDR1 SGHDT and CDR2 YYEEEE. The ends were cut back, 0 bases at V and 8 bases at J, with 14 bases in the middle. This CDR3 contains 14 residues. The full variable domain, with the rest looked up from reference TRBV5-6 and TRBJ1-2, is DAGVTQSPTHLIKTRGQQVTLRCSPKSGHDTVSWYQQALGQGPQFIFQYYEEEERQRGNFPDRFSGHQFPNYSSELNVNALLLGDSALYLCASSLDRAPGGYTFGSGTRLTVV.